Below, one TCR beta chain is given with its context. Its antigen is not identified. The data stem from a study of T cell responses to AZD1222 COVID-19 vaccine. Sequencing used immunoSEQ multiplex PCR; TCRdb keeps in-frame clones, though not all of them. The sample shows nearly 110,000 clones, more than 70% of them seen only once. Overall study results and limits: No day 14 peak samples; only post-peak repertoires were characterized. The donor group comprised mostly white British people and more females; the analysis possibly underestimated clonal diversity.

Germline trimming cut 8 bases from V and 1 base from J; bases unmatched to any gene: 5. The germline V gene encodes CDR1 MNHNY and CDR2 SVGAGI (reference sequence). The CDR3 is made up of 14 amino acids. The source material was peripheral blood, sampled on day 0 of AZD1222 vaccination. The receptor was isolated from an adult in good health. The chain is built from TRBV6-6 and TRBJ2-3; 8 bases are a match to TRBD1. The CDR3 region is CASRETGGTDTQYF. DNA of the CDR3: TGTGCCAGCCGAGAGACAGGGGGCACAGATACGCAGTATTTT.